This is a list of T cell receptor beta chains from one sample in a study of radiotherapy plus CTLA-4 blockade in lung cancer. Using immunoSEQ multiplex PCR, the repertoire was profiled, and TCRdb retains in-frame clones only, with some absent. The sample includes about 31,000 clones, around 70% of them seen just once. The sequencing used peripheral blood, collected from a patient treated with radiotherapy plus ipilimumab. These receptors were taken from a human donor with non-small cell lung cancer whose response to radiotherapy plus ipilimumab could not be evaluated. CDR3s include the opening cysteine and the closing phenylalanine or tryptophan. Fields, in order: CDR3 length, J gene, V gene, clone size, D gene, CDR3 protein, CDR3 DNA. The D gene is left open where the match is weak. The listing skips clone size in some rows; elsewhere it reads once, few, many or a size class.

len: 18; j_gene: TRBJ2-1; v_gene: TRBV15; abundance: -; d_gene: TRBD2; CDR3aa: CATLPRLAGASNYNEQFF; CDR3nt: TGTGCCACCCTCCCCCGACTAGCGGGCGCATCCAACTACAATGAGCAGTTCTTC
len: 18; j_gene: TRBJ2-3; v_gene: TRBV7-9; abundance: -; d_gene: TRBD2; CDR3aa: CASSYPSGISPRTDTQYF; CDR3nt: TGTGCCAGCAGCTACCCCAGCGGGATATCGCCGCGCACAGATACGCAGTATTTT
len: 13; j_gene: TRBJ1-1; v_gene: TRBV6-1; abundance: -; d_gene: -; CDR3aa: CASPGQTSTEAFF; CDR3nt: TGTGCCAGCCCAGGACAGACGAGCACTGAAGCTTTCTTT
len: 16; j_gene: TRBJ2-6; v_gene: TRBV30; abundance: once; d_gene: -; CDR3aa: CAWRKVGEVGANVLTF; CDR3nt: TGTGCCTGGAGGAAGGTAGGGGAGGTTGGGGCCAACGTCCTGACTTTC
len: 14; j_gene: TRBJ2-5; v_gene: TRBV9; abundance: -; d_gene: TRBD1; CDR3aa: CASSAGQELGTQYF; CDR3nt: TGTGCCAGCAGCGCCGGACAGGAACTAGGGACCCAGTACTTC
len: 18; j_gene: TRBJ2-1; v_gene: TRBV7-9; abundance: few; d_gene: TRBD2; CDR3aa: CASSFPTGTSGSYNEQFF; CDR3nt: TGTGCCAGCAGCTTTCCTACCGGGACTAGCGGGAGTTACAATGAGCAGTTCTTC
len: 14; j_gene: TRBJ2-5; v_gene: TRBV6-1; abundance: -; d_gene: TRBD1; CDR3aa: CASTPGTGHETQYF; CDR3nt: TGTGCCAGCACCCCTGGGACAGGGCACGAGACCCAGTACTTC
len: 13; j_gene: TRBJ1-1; v_gene: TRBV29-1; abundance: -; d_gene: -; CDR3aa: CSVGWASNTEAFF; CDR3nt: TGCAGCGTTGGGTGGGCCTCGAACACTGAAGCTTTCTTT
len: 14; j_gene: TRBJ2-3; v_gene: TRBV7-2; abundance: -; d_gene: -; CDR3aa: CASSLGTYTDTQYF; CDR3nt: TGTGCCAGCAGCTTAGGTACCTACACAGATACGCAGTATTTT
len: 17; j_gene: TRBJ2-3; v_gene: TRBV27; abundance: few; d_gene: -; CDR3aa: CASSFKHPILSTDTQYF; CDR3nt: TGTGCCAGCAGTTTCAAACATCCGATTCTTAGCACAGATACGCAGTATTTT
len: 14; j_gene: TRBJ1-2; v_gene: TRBV2; abundance: -; d_gene: -; CDR3aa: CASSGGDSWGGYTF; CDR3nt: TGTGCCAGCAGTGGCGGGGATTCTTGGGGTGGCTACACCTTC
len: 14; j_gene: TRBJ1-4; v_gene: TRBV19; abundance: -; d_gene: -; CDR3aa: CASTPRATNEKLFF; CDR3nt: TGTGCCAGTACCCCGAGGGCAACTAATGAAAAACTGTTTTTT
len: 15; j_gene: TRBJ2-5; v_gene: TRBV5-1; abundance: -; d_gene: TRBD1; CDR3aa: CASSPRGQLQETQYF; CDR3nt: TGCGCCAGCAGCCCAAGGGGGCAGCTCCAAGAGACCCAGTACTTC
len: 15; j_gene: TRBJ2-7; v_gene: TRBV6-6; abundance: -; d_gene: TRBD2; CDR3aa: CASSGSGRYRYEQYF; CDR3nt: TGTGCCAGCAGTGGTAGCGGGAGGTACCGCTACGAGCAGTACTTC
len: 13; j_gene: TRBJ1-4; v_gene: TRBV18; abundance: few; d_gene: -; CDR3aa: CASSYQGGEKLFF; CDR3nt: TGTGCCAGCTCGTATCAGGGTGGTGAAAAACTGTTTTTT
len: 14; j_gene: TRBJ1-2; v_gene: TRBV7-9; abundance: once; d_gene: -; CDR3aa: CASSWSGGSYGYTF; CDR3nt: TGTGCCAGCAGCTGGAGCGGGGGATCCTATGGCTACACCTTC
len: 16; j_gene: TRBJ2-3; v_gene: TRBV2; abundance: -; d_gene: TRBD2; CDR3aa: CASRRGLAGVIDTQYF; CDR3nt: TGTGCCAGCAGACGCGGACTAGCGGGAGTGATAGATACGCAGTATTTT
len: 14; j_gene: TRBJ1-6; v_gene: TRBV28; abundance: -; d_gene: -; CDR3aa: CASSLRQLNSPLHF; CDR3nt: TGTGCCAGCAGTTTGCGGCAGCTTAATTCACCCCTCCACTTT
len: 13; j_gene: TRBJ2-5; v_gene: TRBV7-7; abundance: once; d_gene: -; CDR3aa: CASSPGFQETQYF; CDR3nt: TGTGCCAGCAGCCCGGGATTCCAAGAGACCCAGTACTTC
len: 16; j_gene: TRBJ2-1; v_gene: TRBV4-2; abundance: -; d_gene: TRBD1; CDR3aa: CASSPPNRGLQWEQFF; CDR3nt: TGTGCCAGCAGCCCGCCTAACAGGGGATTACAATGGGAGCAGTTCTTC
len: 18; j_gene: TRBJ1-3; v_gene: TRBV6-4; abundance: few; d_gene: -; CDR3aa: CASSDSAQLPISGNTIYF; CDR3nt: TGTGCCAGCAGTGACTCGGCACAGCTACCTATCTCTGGAAACACCATATATTTT
len: 15; j_gene: TRBJ2-7; v_gene: TRBV4-1; abundance: -; d_gene: TRBD1; CDR3aa: CASSQTTGSTYEQYF; CDR3nt: TGTGCCAGCAGCCAGACGACAGGGAGCACCTACGAGCAGTACTTC
len: 14; j_gene: TRBJ2-5; v_gene: TRBV7-3; abundance: -; d_gene: -; CDR3aa: CASSLGREGETQYF; CDR3nt: TGTGCCAGCAGCTTAGGGCGGGAAGGAGAGACCCAGTACTTC
len: 15; j_gene: TRBJ2-7; v_gene: TRBV6-5; abundance: -; d_gene: TRBD2; CDR3aa: CASSPGSGGTYEQYF; CDR3nt: TGTGCCAGCAGCCCGGGGAGCGGGGGCACTTACGAGCAGTACTTC
len: 16; j_gene: TRBJ2-1; v_gene: TRBV25-1; abundance: -; d_gene: TRBD1; CDR3aa: CASSDWGTGGHNEQFF; CDR3nt: TGTGCCAGCAGTGACTGGGGGACAGGGGGCCACAATGAGCAGTTCTTC
len: 16; j_gene: TRBJ2-1; v_gene: TRBV19; abundance: -; d_gene: TRBD2; CDR3aa: CASSLRRTSGYNEQFF; CDR3nt: TGTGCCAGTAGCCTACGTAGGACTAGCGGTTACAATGAGCAGTTCTTC
len: 14; j_gene: TRBJ1-1; v_gene: TRBV7-2; abundance: -; d_gene: -; CDR3aa: CASSARLGGGEAFF; CDR3nt: TGTGCCAGCAGCGCGCGTCTCGGGGGAGGTGAAGCTTTCTTT
len: 15; j_gene: TRBJ2-6; v_gene: TRBV19; abundance: -; d_gene: -; CDR3aa: CASSTLRSGANVLTF; CDR3nt: TGTGCCAGTAGTACTCTCCGCTCTGGGGCCAACGTCCTGACTTTC
len: 16; j_gene: TRBJ1-2; v_gene: TRBV5-1; abundance: -; d_gene: -; CDR3aa: CASSFLYGAQNYGYTF; CDR3nt: TGCGCCAGCAGCTTTTTATATGGGGCCCAAAACTATGGCTACACCTTC
len: 16; j_gene: TRBJ2-1; v_gene: TRBV18; abundance: -; d_gene: -; CDR3aa: CASSPLRRGPVNEQFF; CDR3nt: TGTGCCAGCTCACCACTTCGGCGGGGGCCAGTCAATGAGCAGTTCTTC
len: 16; j_gene: TRBJ2-7; v_gene: TRBV4-1; abundance: -; d_gene: TRBD1; CDR3aa: CASSQGPGTASYEQYF; CDR3nt: TGCGCCAGCAGCCAAGGCCCCGGGACAGCCTCCTACGAGCAGTACTTC
len: 17; j_gene: TRBJ2-7; v_gene: TRBV2; abundance: -; d_gene: TRBD2; CDR3aa: CASSEGRRLARSYEQYF; CDR3nt: TGTGCCAGCAGTGAAGGCCGACGACTAGCCCGTTCCTACGAGCAGTACTTC
len: 14; j_gene: TRBJ2-3; v_gene: TRBV18; abundance: -; d_gene: TRBD1; CDR3aa: CASSGQDGTDTQYF; CDR3nt: TGTGCCAGCAGCGGACAGGACGGGACAGATACGCAGTATTTT
len: 15; j_gene: TRBJ2-1; v_gene: TRBV9; abundance: -; d_gene: TRBD2; CDR3aa: CASSPRGSGRNEQFF; CDR3nt: TGTGCCAGCAGCCCCCGGGGTAGCGGGAGAAATGAGCAGTTCTTC
len: 14; j_gene: TRBJ2-1; v_gene: TRBV7-2; abundance: -; d_gene: -; CDR3aa: CASSLGAGVGEQFF; CDR3nt: TGTGCCAGCAGCTTAGGGGCAGGGGTTGGTGAGCAGTTCTTC
len: 15; j_gene: TRBJ2-7; v_gene: TRBV6-5; abundance: few; d_gene: -; CDR3aa: CASSYSPQGGYEQYF; CDR3nt: TGTGCCAGCAGTTACTCCCCCCAGGGGGGCTACGAGCAGTACTTC
len: 15; j_gene: TRBJ2-2; v_gene: TRBV4-2; abundance: once; d_gene: -; CDR3aa: CASSLGRTYTGELFF; CDR3nt: TGTGCCAGCAGCTTGGGGAGGACATACACCGGGGAGCTGTTTTTT
len: 13; j_gene: TRBJ1-2; v_gene: TRBV19; abundance: once; d_gene: -; CDR3aa: CASTWTPRYGYTF; CDR3nt: TGTGCCAGTACCTGGACTCCGAGGTATGGCTACACCTTC
len: 16; j_gene: TRBJ2-3; v_gene: TRBV7-8; abundance: -; d_gene: -; CDR3aa: CASSLAQQGITDTQYF; CDR3nt: TGTGCCAGCAGCTTAGCCCAACAGGGAATCACAGATACGCAGTATTTT
len: 15; j_gene: TRBJ2-2; v_gene: TRBV11-3; abundance: once; d_gene: TRBD1; CDR3aa: CASSQDRGGTGELFF; CDR3nt: TGTGCCAGCAGCCAAGACAGGGGGGGTACGGGGGAGCTGTTTTTT
len: 13; j_gene: TRBJ2-1; v_gene: TRBV27; abundance: -; d_gene: -; CDR3aa: CASSLGALNEQFF; CDR3nt: TGTGCCAGCAGTTTAGGGGCCCTAAATGAGCAGTTCTTC
len: 14; j_gene: TRBJ2-5; v_gene: TRBV27; abundance: -; d_gene: TRBD2; CDR3aa: CASRGLAARETQYF; CDR3nt: TGTGCCAGCAGAGGACTAGCGGCCCGAGAGACCCAGTACTTC
len: 16; j_gene: TRBJ2-5; v_gene: TRBV4-1; abundance: -; d_gene: TRBD2; CDR3aa: CASSLRTSGGQETQYF; CDR3nt: TGCGCCAGCAGCCTCCGGACTAGCGGGGGACAAGAGACCCAGTACTTC
len: 16; j_gene: TRBJ2-7; v_gene: TRBV28; abundance: few; d_gene: -; CDR3aa: CASSLALIQIGNEQYF; CDR3nt: TGTGCCAGCAGTTTAGCCCTGATACAGATCGGCAACGAGCAGTACTTC
len: 12; j_gene: TRBJ1-2; v_gene: TRBV7-2; abundance: few; d_gene: -; CDR3aa: CASSPTGFGYTF; CDR3nt: TGTGCCAGCAGCCCCACGGGGTTTGGCTACACCTTC
len: 12; j_gene: TRBJ2-3; v_gene: TRBV9; abundance: -; d_gene: -; CDR3aa: CASSQGADTQYF; CDR3nt: TGTGCCAGCAGCCAAGGAGCAGATACGCAGTATTTT
len: 14; j_gene: TRBJ1-1; v_gene: TRBV5-5; abundance: -; d_gene: -; CDR3aa: CASSLAWSDTEAFF; CDR3nt: TGTGCCAGCAGCTTGGCCTGGTCAGACACTGAAGCTTTCTTT
len: 13; j_gene: TRBJ1-2; v_gene: TRBV6-5; abundance: few; d_gene: -; CDR3aa: CASTNRGKVGYTF; CDR3nt: TGTGCCAGCACCAATAGAGGGAAGGTTGGCTACACCTTC
len: 15; j_gene: TRBJ2-1; v_gene: TRBV5-1; abundance: -; d_gene: TRBD2; CDR3aa: CASSLPSGVYNEQFF; CDR3nt: TGCGCCAGCAGCTTGCCTAGCGGGGTCTACAATGAGCAGTTCTTC
len: 14; j_gene: TRBJ1-5; v_gene: TRBV7-9; abundance: -; d_gene: TRBD1; CDR3aa: CASSKGTGNQPQHF; CDR3nt: TGTGCCAGCAGCAAAGGGACAGGGAATCAGCCCCAGCATTTT
len: 17; j_gene: TRBJ2-2; v_gene: TRBV6-1; abundance: -; d_gene: -; CDR3aa: CASSVSVRERGTGELFF; CDR3nt: TGTGCCAGCAGTGTATCTGTACGGGAGAGGGGCACCGGGGAGCTGTTTTTT
len: 15; j_gene: TRBJ1-1; v_gene: TRBV7-9; abundance: -; d_gene: -; CDR3aa: CASSSGRGGNTEAFF; CDR3nt: TGTGCCAGCAGCTCCGGGCGGGGCGGAAACACTGAAGCTTTCTTT
len: 14; j_gene: TRBJ1-2; v_gene: TRBV5-1; abundance: -; d_gene: -; CDR3aa: CASSLDRVNYGYTF; CDR3nt: TGCGCCAGCAGCTTGGACAGGGTTAACTATGGCTACACCTTC
len: 16; j_gene: TRBJ1-3; v_gene: TRBV19; abundance: -; d_gene: TRBD1; CDR3aa: CASSTNTGGRGNTIYF; CDR3nt: TGTGCCAGTAGTACCAATACAGGGGGCCGGGGAAACACCATATATTTT
len: 15; j_gene: TRBJ1-2; v_gene: TRBV7-2; abundance: -; d_gene: -; CDR3aa: CASSFGPGANYGYTF; CDR3nt: TGTGCCAGCAGCTTTGGTCCGGGGGCTAACTATGGCTACACCTTC
len: 18; j_gene: TRBJ2-7; v_gene: TRBV5-1; abundance: -; d_gene: -; CDR3aa: CASSNARPGTFYSYEQYF; CDR3nt: TGCGCCAGCAGTAACGCTCGACCCGGGACATTCTACTCCTACGAGCAGTACTTC
len: 15; j_gene: TRBJ2-1; v_gene: TRBV28; abundance: few; d_gene: TRBD1; CDR3aa: CASSFGQGAVNEQFF; CDR3nt: TGTGCCAGCAGTTTCGGACAGGGGGCGGTAAATGAGCAGTTCTTC
len: 14; j_gene: TRBJ2-7; v_gene: TRBV6-1; abundance: -; d_gene: TRBD2; CDR3aa: CASTTGTSSYEQYF; CDR3nt: TGTGCCAGTACCACCGGGACTAGCTCCTACGAGCAGTACTTC
len: 16; j_gene: TRBJ2-1; v_gene: TRBV5-1; abundance: once; d_gene: TRBD2; CDR3aa: CASSFPGGPSYNEQFF; CDR3nt: TGCGCCAGCAGCTTCCCGGGAGGGCCCTCCTACAATGAGCAGTTCTTC
len: 13; j_gene: TRBJ1-5; v_gene: TRBV7-2; abundance: -; d_gene: -; CDR3aa: CASSLVQDQPQHF; CDR3nt: TGTGCCAGCAGCTTAGTACAGGATCAGCCCCAGCATTTT